This note documents a single T cell receptor beta chain sequence. Its cognate antigen is unknown. V lost 0 bases, J lost 1 base, and 9 bases lay in between. The CDR3 runs to 15 residues. CDR1 SGDLS and CDR2 YYNGEE come from the germline V gene. The entry originates in a study of shared clonotypes between healthy human individuals. General study findings and limits: Across subsets, estimated richness was generally greater for naive than for memory populations.

Cells designated naive CD8 were CD45RO-negative and were positively selected for CCR7, with terminally differentiated effector memory CD45RA+ cells excluded. Deep level was the assay's run setting. Several immunoSEQ plates held equal portions of the genomic DNA taken from each subset. Only in-frame clones appear in the TCRdb table, and some are missing; sequencing was by immunoSEQ multiplex PCR. The data hold roughly 2,000,000 clones, with approximately 92% observed a single time. The chain recombines TRBV9 with TRBJ2-3, with D possibly TRBD2 on 5 matching bases. The source of this sequence is a man younger than 35 in good health. Some clones in this sample may be carry-over from other donors' samples. Sequencing was done on a sample of naive CD8+ T cells from PBMCs. Written as DNA, the CDR3 is TGTGCCAGCAGCGTAGCTAGTAGCGGCACAGATACGCAGTATTTT. As protein: CASSVASSGTDTQYF.